The source of this T cell receptor beta chain is a study of response to subunit inactivated influenza vaccine listed by TCRdb under 2018. General notes on the study: The study used deep quantitative T cell receptor repertoire profiling to track responses to a trivalent subunit inactivated influenza vaccine. Study-level results and caveats: According to the authors, only a limited number of new T cells may be recruited by each seasonal influenza vaccination.

Library construction relied on RT-PCR. The instrument was an Illumina HiSeq 2500. TCRdb trimmed public reads at Q25 via fastp, called clones via MiXCR and kept in-frame beta chains. CDR3 protein sequences are deduplicated, and each keeps its most common genes and DNA. This sample is represented by some 850,000 distinct CDR3 sequences; 15% to 20% of them were singletons. Jointly, the top ten make up around 9.9% of the sample. This clonotype has just a few counts. It has no known antigen specificity. Per-base qualities were not stored, and no clone one base away is much larger. Including cysteine and phenylalanine, the CDR3 has 17 amino acids. Here the CDR3 DNA is all that survives: 51 bases in frame from base 1. Trimmed from V: 0 bases; trimmed from J: 0 bases; junction bases lacking a gene match: 6. Taken from the germline V gene, the CDR1 and CDR2 loops are SGHVS and FNYEAQ.

The rearrangement combines TRBV7-6 with TRBJ2-3, with TRBD2 matching 7 junction bases. Sequenced material: PBMCs from blood, taken around 5 days after vaccination. The sequence was obtained from a man aged 50-59 years who received an inactivated influenza vaccine. Donor details come from another sample of the same person, matched by shared clones. The CDR3 in this case is CASSLAFASGSTDTQYF. The DNA reads as follows: TGTGCCAGCAGCTTAGCGTTCGCTAGCGGTAGCACAGATACGCAGTATTTT.